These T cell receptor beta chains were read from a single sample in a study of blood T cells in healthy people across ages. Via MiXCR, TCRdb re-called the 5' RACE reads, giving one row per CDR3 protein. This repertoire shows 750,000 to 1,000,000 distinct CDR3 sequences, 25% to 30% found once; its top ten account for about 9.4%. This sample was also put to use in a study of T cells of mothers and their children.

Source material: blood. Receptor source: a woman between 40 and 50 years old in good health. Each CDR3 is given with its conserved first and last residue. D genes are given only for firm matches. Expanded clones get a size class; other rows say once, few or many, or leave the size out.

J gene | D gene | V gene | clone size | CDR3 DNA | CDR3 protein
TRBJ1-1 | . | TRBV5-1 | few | TGCGCCAGCAACCGCAGACCTAACACTGAGGCTTTCTTT | CASNRRPNTEAFF
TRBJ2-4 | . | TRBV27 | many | TGTGCCAGCAGCCCCCTCCTCATAGCCAAAAACATTCAGTACTTC | CASSPLLIAKNIQYF
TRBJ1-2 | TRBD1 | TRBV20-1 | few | TGCAGTGCTAACAGGGGATCTGGCTACACCTTC | CSANRGSGYTF
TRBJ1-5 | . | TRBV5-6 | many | TGTGCCAGCAGCTTGGCACCGATCAATCAGCCCCAGCATTTT | CASSLAPINQPQHF
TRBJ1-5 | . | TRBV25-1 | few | TGTGCCAGCAGTGAATCCATTAATCAGCCCCAGCATTTT | CASSESINQPQHF
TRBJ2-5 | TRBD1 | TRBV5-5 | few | TGTGCCAGCAGCTTGGCCCGGGACAGGCAAGAGACCCAGTACTTC | CASSLARDRQETQYF
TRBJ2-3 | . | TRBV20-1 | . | TGCAGTGCCCCTAGCGTGGAGGGCACAGATACGCAGTATTTT | CSAPSVEGTDTQYF
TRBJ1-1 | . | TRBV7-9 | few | TGTGCCAGCAGCCCACTGGCGTACAGTGAAGCTTTCTTT | CASSPLAYSEAFF
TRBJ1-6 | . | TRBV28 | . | TGTGCCAGCAGTTTAACTCCTGGCGGTTCACCCCTCCACTTT | CASSLTPGGSPLHF
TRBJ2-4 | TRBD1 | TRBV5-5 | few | TGTGCCAGCAGCCGCGGACAGGGGGCGCATCGGGCCAAAAACATTCAGTACTTC | CASSRGQGAHRAKNIQYF
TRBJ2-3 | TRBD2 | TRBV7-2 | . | TGTGCCAGCAGCTTCCAGCGGGGGAACACAGATACGCAGTATTTT | CASSFQRGNTDTQYF
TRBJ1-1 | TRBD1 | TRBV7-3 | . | TGTGCCAGCAGCTTAACGCAGGACAGGGGTGGCACTGAAGCTTTCTTT | CASSLTQDRGGTEAFF
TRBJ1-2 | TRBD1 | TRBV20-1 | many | TGCAGTGCTGACGGACAGGGGGCTCGGTATGGCTACACCTTC | CSADGQGARYGYTF
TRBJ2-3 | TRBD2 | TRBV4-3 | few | TGCGCCAGCAGCCAAGATAGCGGGGGGGCCGGAGATACGCAGTATTTT | CASSQDSGGAGDTQYF
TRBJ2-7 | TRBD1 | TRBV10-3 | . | TGTGCCATCAGGAACCGGGACAGGGGATCCGAGCAGTACTTC | CAIRNRDRGSEQYF
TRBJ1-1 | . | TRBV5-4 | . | TGTGCCAGCAGCTTGTTGGGTACCACTGAAGCTTTCTTT | CASSLLGTTEAFF
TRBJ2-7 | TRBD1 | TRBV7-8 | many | TGTGCCAGCAGCCCTGGGACAGGGGGCGACGAGCAGTACTTC | CASSPGTGGDEQYF
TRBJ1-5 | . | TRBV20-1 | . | TGCGGTGCTAGAACAGGCCCTAGCAATCAGCCCCAGCATTTT | CGARTGPSNQPQHF
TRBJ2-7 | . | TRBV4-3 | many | TGCGCCAGCAGCCAAAGACAGGAGTCTTACGAGCAGTACTTC | CASSQRQESYEQYF
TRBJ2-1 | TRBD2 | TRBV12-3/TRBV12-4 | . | TGTGCCTGCAGTTCGCCTACGGGGGGGGTGTCCCATGAGCAGTTCTTC | CACSSPTGGVSHEQFF
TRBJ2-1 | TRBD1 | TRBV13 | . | TGTGCCAGCAGCCAACAGGGGGCGCCTAGCTCCTACAATGAGCAGTTCTTC | CASSQQGAPSSYNEQFF
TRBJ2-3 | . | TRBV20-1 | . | TGCAGTGCTAGAGATAAAACCCAAGGGACAGCGGGCGTTGCGCAGTATTTT | CSARDKTQGTAGVAQYF
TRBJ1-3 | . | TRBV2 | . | TGTGCCAGCAGTGAGGGACGCCACTCTGGAAACACCATATATTTT | CASSEGRHSGNTIYF
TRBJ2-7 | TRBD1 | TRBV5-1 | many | TGCGCCAGCAGCCCGGGACAGGCAAACCCCTACGAGCAGTACTTC | CASSPGQANPYEQYF
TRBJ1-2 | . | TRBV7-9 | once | TGTGCCAGCAGCCCTCACCTCGGACGGGAGAACTATGGCTACACCTTC | CASSPHLGRENYGYTF
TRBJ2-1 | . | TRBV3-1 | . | TGTGCCAGCAGCCAGTACCGGGGGTGGAGTGAGCAGTTCTTC | CASSQYRGWSEQFF
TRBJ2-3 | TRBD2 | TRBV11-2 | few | TGTGCCAGCGGCCCGGGGGGTACAGATACGCAGTATTTT | CASGPGGTDTQYF
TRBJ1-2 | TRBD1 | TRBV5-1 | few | TGCGCCAGCAGCTTGTTGGGACAGGGTCAGATTGGCTACACCTTC | CASSLLGQGQIGYTF
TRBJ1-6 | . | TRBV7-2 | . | TGTGCCAGCAGCTTACTTGGGATGAATTCACCCCTCCACTTT | CASSLLGMNSPLHF
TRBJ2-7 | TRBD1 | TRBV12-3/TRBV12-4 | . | TGTGCCAGCAGCCCTACAGGGGGGACCCGGTACGAGCAGTACTTC | CASSPTGGTRYEQYF
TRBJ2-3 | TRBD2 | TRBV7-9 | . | TGTGCCAGCAGCTTAGGTCAACCTAGCGGGGGCACAGATACGCAGTATTTT | CASSLGQPSGGTDTQYF
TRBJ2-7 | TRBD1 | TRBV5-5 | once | TGTGTCAGCAGCTTGGGTTGGGACAGGTACTACGGGCAGTACTTC | CVSSLGWDRYYGQYF
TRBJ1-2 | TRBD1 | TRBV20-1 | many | TGCAGTGCCCAGGGACAGGGACGGTATGGCTACACCTTC | CSAQGQGRYGYTF
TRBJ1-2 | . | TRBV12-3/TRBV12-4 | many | TGTGCCAGCAGTTTAGGGACGGGCTACACCTTC | CASSLGTGYTF
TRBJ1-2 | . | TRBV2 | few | TGTGCCAGCACGGTTGACTATGGCTACACCTTC | CASTVDYGYTF
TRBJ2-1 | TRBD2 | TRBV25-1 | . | TGTACCAGCAGTGTTAGCGGGGGGGCCTACGAGTTCTTC | CTSSVSGGAYEFF
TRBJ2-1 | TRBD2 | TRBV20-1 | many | TGCAGTGCGTGGGGCCCGGCTAGCGGGGTGGGTACTGACAATGAGCAGTTCTTC | CSAWGPASGVGTDNEQFF
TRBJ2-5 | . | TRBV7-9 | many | TGTGCCAGCAGCCTGTATAGCGAGACCCAGTACTTC | CASSLYSETQYF
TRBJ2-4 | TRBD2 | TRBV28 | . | TGTGCCAGCAGCCCCCCACGCGGGGGAAACATTCAGTACTTC | CASSPPRGGNIQYF
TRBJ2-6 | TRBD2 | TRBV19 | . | TGTGCCACCCGGCCGGGACTAAGGTCCAACGTCCTGACTTTC | CATRPGLRSNVLTF
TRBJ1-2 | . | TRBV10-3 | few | TGTGCCATCAGCAAGGGGCCTACTAACTATGGCTACACCTTC | CAISKGPTNYGYTF
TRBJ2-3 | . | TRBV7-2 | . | TGTGCCAGCAGCTTAAGTACTCCGGGATTGGGTACGCAGTATTTT | CASSLSTPGLGTQYF
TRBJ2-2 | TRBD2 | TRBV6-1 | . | TGTGCCAGCAGTGTTGTAGCGGGGCAGGGGGAGCTGTTTTTT | CASSVVAGQGELFF
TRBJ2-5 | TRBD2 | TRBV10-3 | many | TGTGCCATCAGTGAGTCGTCGAGACTAGCGGAACAAGAGACCCAGTACTTC | CAISESSRLAEQETQYF
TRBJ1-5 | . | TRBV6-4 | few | TGTGCCAGCAGTGACAGGGTTATAGACGGAAGCAATCAGCCCCAGCATTTT | CASSDRVIDGSNQPQHF
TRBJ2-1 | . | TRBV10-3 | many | TGTGCCATCTCTATGGGACATGAGCAGTTCTTC | CAISMGHEQFF
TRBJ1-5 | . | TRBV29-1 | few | TGCAGCGTAGGTTGGGATCAGCCCCAGCATTTT | CSVGWDQPQHF
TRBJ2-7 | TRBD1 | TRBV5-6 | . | TGTGCCAGCAGACGGGACAGGGAATACGAGCAGTACTTC | CASRRDREYEQYF
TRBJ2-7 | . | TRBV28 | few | TGTGCCAGCATCCCCCCGGGGAAAACCTACGAGCAGTACTTC | CASIPPGKTYEQYF
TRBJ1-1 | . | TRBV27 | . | TGTGCCAGCAGTTTATCGAGGGGGGCGGGAACTGAAGCTTTCTTT | CASSLSRGAGTEAFF
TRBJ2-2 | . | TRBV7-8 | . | TGTGCCAGCAGCCCAAAGACGGGGTACACCGGGGAGCTGTTTTTT | CASSPKTGYTGELFF
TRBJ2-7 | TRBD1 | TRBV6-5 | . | TGTGCCAGCAGTCTTGACAGGGGCCGGCCCTACGAGCAGTACTTC | CASSLDRGRPYEQYF